The rows below give T cell receptor beta chains drawn from one sample of a study of cytomegalovirus exposure and HLA in healthy donors. Sequencing used immunoSEQ multiplex PCR; TCRdb keeps in-frame clones, though not all of them. The sample has approximately 160,000 clones; about 81% are singletons. Sequenced input: PBMCs. These TCRs come from a woman in her forties or fifties in good health and CMV-seropositive. Each CDR3 is given with its conserved first and last residue. D genes are given only for firm matches. A clone size is listed for some rows: how often the clone was seen (once, few, many), or a class if it is expanded.

j_call v_call d_call clone_size cdr3_length cdr3_aa cdr3_nt
TRBJ2-7 TRBV9 . . 13 CASSPYGFNEQYF TGTGCCAGCAGCCCCTACGGGTTTAACGAGCAGTACTTC
TRBJ1-1 TRBV5-6 . . 13 CASSLRWNTEAFF TGTGCCAGCAGCTTGCGGTGGAACACTGAAGCTTTCTTT
TRBJ1-1 TRBV7-9 TRBD1 . 15 CASSLGDRGNTEAFF TGTGCCAGCAGCTTAGGGGACAGGGGGAACACTGAAGCTTTCTTT
TRBJ1-2 TRBV4-1 . . 14 CASSQVSSILGYTF TGCGCCAGCAGCCAAGTTAGTTCCATACTTGGCTACACCTTC
TRBJ2-7 TRBV4-2 . . 14 CASSQGDAGPEQYF TGTGCCAGCAGCCAAGGGGACGCGGGGCCCGAGCAGTACTTC
TRBJ2-1 TRBV10-3 TRBD1 . 15 CAIRGDRGLDNEQFF TGTGCCATCAGGGGGGACAGGGGGCTTGACAATGAGCAGTTCTTC
TRBJ2-3 TRBV7-7 . once 13 CASSLQYTDTQYF TGTGCCAGCAGCTTACAGTACACAGATACGCAGTATTTT
TRBJ2-1 TRBV7-6 . . 15 CASSLAHRNYNEQFF TGTGCCAGCAGCTTAGCGCATAGAAACTACAATGAGCAGTTCTTC
TRBJ1-4 TRBV19 TRBD1 . 16 CASSILIRGRGEKLFF TGTGCCAGTAGTATCCTAATCAGGGGGCGCGGTGAAAAACTGTTTTTT
TRBJ1-2 TRBV7-9 . once 13 CSSSLGMADGYTF TGTTCCAGCAGCTTAGGTATGGCGGATGGCTACACCTTC
TRBJ2-5 TRBV5-4 . . 14 CASSFDSIQETQYF TGTGCCAGCAGCTTCGACTCGATCCAAGAGACCCAGTACTTC
TRBJ2-1 TRBV29-1 . . 13 CSVEDSSYNEQFF TGCAGCGTTGAAGATAGCTCCTACAATGAGCAGTTCTTC
TRBJ2-2 TRBV5-1 . . 13 CASSPGGTGELFF TGCGCCAGCAGCCCAGGTGGGACCGGGGAGCTGTTTTTT
TRBJ2-1 TRBV2 TRBD2 . 20 CASSGAGLAGSPSSYNEQFF TGTGCCAGCAGTGGAGCGGGGCTAGCGGGGTCCCCCAGCTCCTACAATGAGCAGTTCTTC
TRBJ2-7 TRBV2 . few 14 CASSESGIIYEQYF TGTGCCAGCAGTGAATCAGGGATCATCTACGAGCAGTACTTC
TRBJ2-5 TRBV5-1 TRBD2 . 14 CASSQAGGQETQYF TGCGCCAGCAGCCAAGCGGGGGGCCAAGAGACCCAGTACTTC
TRBJ2-7 TRBV19 TRBD2 . 16 CASSEGLAGDTYEQYF TGTGCCAGTAGTGAGGGACTAGCGGGGGACACCTACGAGCAGTACTTC
TRBJ1-1 TRBV10-3 . . 13 CAINEDRPTEAFF TGTGCCATCAATGAAGACAGGCCCACTGAAGCTTTCTTT
TRBJ1-4 TRBV6-5 . . 13 CASSLGVDEKLFF TGTGCCAGCAGTTTAGGGGTGGATGAAAAACTGTTTTTT
TRBJ1-1 TRBV9 TRBD1 . 15 CASSPRRTGLTEAFF TGTGCCAGCAGCCCACGCAGGACAGGGTTAACTGAAGCTTTCTTT
TRBJ2-5 TRBV7-9 . . 16 CASSPGVGNFQETQYF TGTGCCAGCAGCCCTGGAGTTGGCAATTTCCAAGAGACCCAGTACTTC
TRBJ2-1 TRBV27 . . 15 CASSLWGPTDPPQFF TGTGCCAGCAGTTTATGGGGCCCCACGGATCCCCCGCAGTTCTTC
TRBJ2-2 TRBV6-5 . . 14 CASSYGAGTGELFF TGTGCCAGCAGTTACGGGGCCGGCACCGGGGAGCTGTTTTTT
TRBJ2-7 TRBV10-3 TRBD1 once 13 CAITDRGGSEQYF TGTGCCATAACGGACAGGGGTGGTAGCGAGCAGTACTTC
TRBJ1-1 TRBV7-7 . . 13 CASSLSENTEAFF TGTGCCAGCAGCTTATCAGAGAACACTGAAGCTTTCTTT
TRBJ1-2 TRBV27 TRBD1 . 15 CASSLSRDRAYGYTF TGTGCCAGCAGTTTATCCCGGGACAGGGCCTATGGCTACACCTTC
TRBJ2-1 TRBV11-1 . . 15 CASSSRTDIYNEQFF TGTGCCAGCAGCTCGCGGACTGATATCTACAATGAGCAGTTCTTC
TRBJ2-1 TRBV5-1 . . 13 CASSTGWVNEQFF TGCGCCAGCAGCACGGGGTGGGTCAATGAGCAGTTCTTC
TRBJ1-1 TRBV29-1 TRBD1 . 14 CSVVGTAMNTEAFF TGCAGCGTCGTGGGGACAGCTATGAACACTGAAGCTTTCTTT
TRBJ2-7 TRBV7-2 TRBD2 . 17 CASSFLIGTTLSYEQYF TGTGCCAGCAGCTTCCTCATCGGGACTACCCTATCCTACGAGCAGTACTTC
TRBJ1-6 TRBV2 . . 15 CASSDEVPYNSPLHF TGTGCCAGCAGTGATGAGGTGCCCTATAATTCACCCCTCCACTTT
TRBJ2-7 TRBV11-2 . . 17 CASSFGGAEHRSYEQYF TGTGCCAGCAGCTTCGGTGGCGCGGAGCATCGCTCCTACGAGCAGTACTTC
TRBJ1-5 TRBV5-1 . . 13 CASRKDTEGPQHF TGCGCCAGCAGAAAGGACACCGAAGGGCCCCAGCATTTT
TRBJ1-1 TRBV29-1 . few 10 CSVRSNEAFF TGCAGCGTTCGGTCGAATGAAGCTTTCTTT
TRBJ1-2 TRBV7-3 TRBD1 . 15 CASTSRFDRDYGYTF TGTGCCAGCACCTCCCGCTTTGACAGGGACTATGGCTACACCTTC
TRBJ2-1 TRBV6-5 . . 15 CASSYGGGHYNEQFF TGTGCCAGCAGTTACGGGGGGGGACACTACAATGAGCAGTTCTTC
TRBJ1-5 TRBV19 . . 15 CASSMSQLSNQPQHF TGTGCCAGTAGTATGTCACAGCTAAGCAATCAGCCCCAGCATTTT
TRBJ2-3 TRBV9 . . 15 CASSVGLSVTDTQYF TGTGCCAGCAGCGTAGGTCTGTCGGTCACAGATACGCAGTATTTT
TRBJ2-2 TRBV5-6 TRBD1 . 15 CASSPDRGLTGELFF TGTGCCAGCAGCCCGGACAGGGGGCTGACCGGGGAGCTGTTTTTT
TRBJ2-7 TRBV10-1 . . 13 CASRRAGGYEQYF TGCGCCAGCCGCAGGGCCGGGGGCTACGAGCAGTACTTC
TRBJ2-3 TRBV10-3 . . 16 CAANRGGRQSTDTQYF TGTGCCGCCAACAGGGGGGGAAGACAAAGCACAGATACGCAGTATTTT
TRBJ2-5 TRBV7-3 TRBD2 . 13 CASSSGLGETQYF TGTGCCAGCAGTTCCGGACTAGGGGAGACCCAGTACTTC
TRBJ2-5 TRBV13 TRBD1 . 14 CASSFTGDQETQYF TGTGCCAGCAGCTTTACAGGGGACCAAGAGACCCAGTACTTC
TRBJ2-2 TRBV5-1 . . 16 CASSLLLATNTGELFF TGCGCCAGCAGCTTACTGTTAGCGACGAACACCGGGGAGCTGTTTTTT
TRBJ2-2 TRBV5-1 TRBD1 . 14 CASGQGALSGELFF TGCGCCAGCGGCCAGGGGGCTCTCTCCGGGGAGCTGTTTTTT
TRBJ2-5 TRBV18 . . 12 CASSPRGETQYF TGTGCCAGCTCACCGCGAGGAGAGACCCAGTACTTC
TRBJ2-1 TRBV4-2 . . 13 CASSQGRGNEQFF TGTGCCAGCAGCCAGGGAAGGGGCAATGAGCAGTTCTTC
TRBJ1-1 TRBV29-1 TRBD1 . 13 CSVETGGWTEAFF TGCAGCGTTGAGACAGGGGGATGGACTGAAGCTTTCTTT
TRBJ1-5 TRBV4-2 . few 14 CASSLNGGDQPQHF TGTGCCAGCAGCCTAAACGGGGGGGATCAGCCCCAGCATTTT